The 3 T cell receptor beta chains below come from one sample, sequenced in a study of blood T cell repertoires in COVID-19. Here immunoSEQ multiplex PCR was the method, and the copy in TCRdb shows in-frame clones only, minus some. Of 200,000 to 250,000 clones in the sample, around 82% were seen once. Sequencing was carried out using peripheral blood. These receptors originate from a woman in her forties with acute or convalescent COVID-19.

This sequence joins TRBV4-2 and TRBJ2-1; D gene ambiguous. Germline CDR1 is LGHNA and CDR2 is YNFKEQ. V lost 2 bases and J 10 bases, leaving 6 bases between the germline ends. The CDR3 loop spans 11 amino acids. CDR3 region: CASSQRGEQFF. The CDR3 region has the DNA TGTGCCAGCAGCCAACGCGGAGAGCAGTTCTTC.

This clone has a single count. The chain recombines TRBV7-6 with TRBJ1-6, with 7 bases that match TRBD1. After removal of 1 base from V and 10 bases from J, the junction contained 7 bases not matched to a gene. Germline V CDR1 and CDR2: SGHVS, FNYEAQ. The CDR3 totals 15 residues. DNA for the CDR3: TGTGCCAGCAGCTTAGTAACAGGGGTGGGATCACCCCTCCACTTT. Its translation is CASSLVTGVGSPLHF.

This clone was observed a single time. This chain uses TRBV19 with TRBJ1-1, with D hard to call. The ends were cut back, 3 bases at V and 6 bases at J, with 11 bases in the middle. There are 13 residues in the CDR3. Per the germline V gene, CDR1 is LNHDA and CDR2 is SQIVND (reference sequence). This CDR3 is CASSIGGLSEAFF. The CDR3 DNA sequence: TGTGCCAGTAGTATCGGAGGCCTTTCTGAAGCTTTCTTT.